This T cell receptor beta chain was found in a study of blood T cell repertoires in COVID-19. Study-wide background: Acute and convalescent COVID-19 samples came from the United States, Italy and Spain. PBMCs, B-cell-depleted T cells, or T cells were the source of the cDNA or gDNA that made up the material.

The V gene lost 9 bases and the J gene lost 1 base, with 15 bases spanning the gap. The germline V gene encodes CDR1 LNHDA and CDR2 SQIVND (reference sequence). This CDR3 contains 14 residues. In the study's own analysis: Researchers report that nucleated cell counts were estimated from reference gene primer amplification. Libraries were prepared by immunoSEQ multiplex PCR; TCRdb keeps only in-frame clonotypes and omits some of them. The V and J calls and the clone size are those of that table, but D and trimming were determined from the DNA. The data hold some 170,000 clones, with roughly 76% observed a single time.

The rearrangement joins TRBV19 to TRBJ1-1, with D hard to call. This clonotype originated in a woman aged 40 to 50 with COVID-19, enrolled during active disease. Sequenced: peripheral blood. The CDR3 sequence: CASTAVRGNTEAFF. In nucleotides, the CDR3 is TGTGCCAGCACCGCCGTGAGAGGGAACACTGAAGCTTTCTTT.